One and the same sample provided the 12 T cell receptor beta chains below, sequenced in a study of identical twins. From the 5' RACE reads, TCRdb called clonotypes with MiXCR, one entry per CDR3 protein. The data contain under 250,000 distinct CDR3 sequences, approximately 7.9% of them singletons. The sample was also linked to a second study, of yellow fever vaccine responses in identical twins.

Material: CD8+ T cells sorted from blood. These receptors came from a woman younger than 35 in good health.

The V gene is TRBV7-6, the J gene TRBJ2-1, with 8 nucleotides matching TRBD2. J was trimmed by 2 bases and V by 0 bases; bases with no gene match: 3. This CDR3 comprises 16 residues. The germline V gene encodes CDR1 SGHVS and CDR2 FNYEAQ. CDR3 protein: CASSLAPGGAYNEQFF. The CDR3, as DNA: TGTGCCAGCAGCTTAGCTCCCGGGGGGGCCTACAATGAGCAGTTCTTC.

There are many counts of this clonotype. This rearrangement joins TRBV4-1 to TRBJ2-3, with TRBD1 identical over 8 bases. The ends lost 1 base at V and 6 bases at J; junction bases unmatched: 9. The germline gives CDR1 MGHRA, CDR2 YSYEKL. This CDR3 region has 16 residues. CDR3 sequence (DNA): TGCGCCAGCAGCCAAGCCCCAGGGGGCACGGTTGATACGCAGTATTTT. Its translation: CASSQAPGGTVDTQYF.

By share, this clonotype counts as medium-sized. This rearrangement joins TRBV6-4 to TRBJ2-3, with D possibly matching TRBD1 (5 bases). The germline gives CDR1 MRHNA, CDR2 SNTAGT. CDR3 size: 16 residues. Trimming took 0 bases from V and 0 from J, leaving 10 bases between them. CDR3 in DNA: TGTGCCAGCAGTGACTCGGCGGACACTAGCACAGATACGCAGTATTTT. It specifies CASSDSADTSTDTQYF.

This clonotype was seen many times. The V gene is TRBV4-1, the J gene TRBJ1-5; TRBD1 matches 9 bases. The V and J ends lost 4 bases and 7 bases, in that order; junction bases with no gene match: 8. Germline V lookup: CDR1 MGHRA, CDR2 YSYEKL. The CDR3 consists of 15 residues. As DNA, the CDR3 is TGCGCCAGCAGCCCTAGGGACAGGGAGGAACAGCCCCAGCATTTT. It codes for CASSPRDREEQPQHF.

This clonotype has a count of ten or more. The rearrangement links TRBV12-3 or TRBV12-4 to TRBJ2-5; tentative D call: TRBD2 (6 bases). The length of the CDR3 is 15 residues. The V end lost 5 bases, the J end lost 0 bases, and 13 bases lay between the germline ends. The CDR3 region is CASSPLGGYQETQYF. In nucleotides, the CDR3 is TGTGCCAGCAGTCCCCTAGGAGGGTACCAAGAGACCCAGTACTTC.

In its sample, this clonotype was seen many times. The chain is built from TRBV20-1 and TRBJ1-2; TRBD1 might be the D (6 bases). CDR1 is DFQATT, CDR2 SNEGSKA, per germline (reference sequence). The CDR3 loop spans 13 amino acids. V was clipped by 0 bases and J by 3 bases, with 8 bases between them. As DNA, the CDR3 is TGCAGTGCTAGAGAGACAGGTGACTATGGCTACACCTTC. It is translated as CSARETGDYGYTF.

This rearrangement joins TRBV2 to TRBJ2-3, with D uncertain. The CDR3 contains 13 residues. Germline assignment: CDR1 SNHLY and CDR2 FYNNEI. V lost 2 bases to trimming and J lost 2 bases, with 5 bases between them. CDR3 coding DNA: TGTGCCAGCAGTGAACAGAACACAGATACGCAGTATTTT. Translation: CASSEQNTDTQYF. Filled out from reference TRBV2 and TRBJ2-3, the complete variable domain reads EPEVTQTPSHQVTQMGQEVILRCVPISNHLYFYWYRQILGQKVEFLVSFYNNEISEKSEIFDDQFSVERPDGSNFTLKIRSTKLEDSAMYFCASSEQNTDTQYFGPGTRLTVL.

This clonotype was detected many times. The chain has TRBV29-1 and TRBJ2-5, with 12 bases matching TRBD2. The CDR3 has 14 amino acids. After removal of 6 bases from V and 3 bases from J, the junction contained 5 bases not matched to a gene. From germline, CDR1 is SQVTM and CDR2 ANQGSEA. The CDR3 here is CSVERTSGEETQYF. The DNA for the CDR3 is TGCAGCGTAGAAAGGACTAGCGGGGAAGAGACCCAGTACTTC.

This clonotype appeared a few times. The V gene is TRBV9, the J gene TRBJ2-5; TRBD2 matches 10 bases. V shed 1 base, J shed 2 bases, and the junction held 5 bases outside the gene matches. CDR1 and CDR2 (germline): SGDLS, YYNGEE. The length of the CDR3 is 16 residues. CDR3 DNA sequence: TGTGCCAGCAGCGTATTAGTAGCGGGGGGACAAGAGACCCAGTACTTC. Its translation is CASSVLVAGGQETQYF.

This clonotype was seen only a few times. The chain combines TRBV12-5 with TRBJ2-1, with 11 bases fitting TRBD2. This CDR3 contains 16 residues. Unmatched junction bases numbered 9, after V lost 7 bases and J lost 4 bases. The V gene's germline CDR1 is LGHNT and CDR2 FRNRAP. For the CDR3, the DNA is TGTGCTAGTGAAATCTCAGGGACTAGCGGATACAATGAGCAGTTCTTC. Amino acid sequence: CASEISGTSGYNEQFF.

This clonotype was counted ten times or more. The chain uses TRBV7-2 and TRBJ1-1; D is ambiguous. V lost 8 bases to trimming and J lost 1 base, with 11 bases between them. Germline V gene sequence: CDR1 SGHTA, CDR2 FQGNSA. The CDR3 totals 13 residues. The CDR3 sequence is CASPEGTNTEAFF. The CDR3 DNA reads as TGTGCCAGCCCGGAGGGTACGAACACTGAAGCTTTCTTT.

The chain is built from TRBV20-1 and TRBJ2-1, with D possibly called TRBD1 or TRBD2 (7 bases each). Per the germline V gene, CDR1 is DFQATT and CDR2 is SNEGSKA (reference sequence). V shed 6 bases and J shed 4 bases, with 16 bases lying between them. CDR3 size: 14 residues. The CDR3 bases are TGCAGTGCCGACGACAGGGAGGGGTACAATGAGCAGTTCTTC. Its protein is CSADDREGYNEQFF.